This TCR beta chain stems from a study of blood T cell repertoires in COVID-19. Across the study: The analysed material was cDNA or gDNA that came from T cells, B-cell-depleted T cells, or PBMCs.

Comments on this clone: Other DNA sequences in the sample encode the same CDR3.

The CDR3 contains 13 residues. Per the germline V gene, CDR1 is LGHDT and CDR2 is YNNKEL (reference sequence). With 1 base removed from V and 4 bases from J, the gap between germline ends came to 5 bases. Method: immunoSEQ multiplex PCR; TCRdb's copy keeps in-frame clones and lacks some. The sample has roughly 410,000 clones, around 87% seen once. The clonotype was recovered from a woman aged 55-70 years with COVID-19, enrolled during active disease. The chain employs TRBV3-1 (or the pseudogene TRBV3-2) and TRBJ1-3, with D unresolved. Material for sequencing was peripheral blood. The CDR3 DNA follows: TGTGCCAGCAGCCAAGGCGGGGGAAACACCATATATTTT. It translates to CASSQGGGNTIYF.